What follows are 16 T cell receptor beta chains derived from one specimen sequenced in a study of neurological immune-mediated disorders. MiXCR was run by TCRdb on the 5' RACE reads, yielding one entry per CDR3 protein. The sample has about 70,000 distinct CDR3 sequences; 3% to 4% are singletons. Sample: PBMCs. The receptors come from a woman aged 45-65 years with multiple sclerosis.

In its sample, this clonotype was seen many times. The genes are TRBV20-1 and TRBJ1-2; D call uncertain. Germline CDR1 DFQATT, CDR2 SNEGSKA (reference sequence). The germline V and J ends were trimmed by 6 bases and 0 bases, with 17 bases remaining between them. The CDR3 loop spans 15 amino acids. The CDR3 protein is CSAHIQYGPNYGYTF. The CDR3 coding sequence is TGCAGTGCCCACATCCAATACGGTCCTAACTATGGCTACACCTTC.

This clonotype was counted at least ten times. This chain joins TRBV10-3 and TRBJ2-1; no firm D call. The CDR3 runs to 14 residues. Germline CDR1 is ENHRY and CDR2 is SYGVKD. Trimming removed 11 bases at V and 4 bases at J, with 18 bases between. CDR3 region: CASKPLTDYNEQFF. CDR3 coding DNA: TGTGCCTCGAAACCTCTTACGGATTACAATGAGCAGTTCTTC.

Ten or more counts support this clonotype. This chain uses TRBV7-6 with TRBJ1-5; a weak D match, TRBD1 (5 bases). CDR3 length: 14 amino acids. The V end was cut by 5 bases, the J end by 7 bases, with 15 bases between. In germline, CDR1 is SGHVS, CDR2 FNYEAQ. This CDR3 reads CASSSGGLGQPQHF. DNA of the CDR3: TGTGCCAGCAGCAGCGGGGGTCTTGGCCAGCCCCAGCATTTT.

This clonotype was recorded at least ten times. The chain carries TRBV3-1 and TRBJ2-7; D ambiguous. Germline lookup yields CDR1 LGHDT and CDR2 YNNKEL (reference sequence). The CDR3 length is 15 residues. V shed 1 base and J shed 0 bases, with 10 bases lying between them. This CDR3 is CASSQVIESSYEQYF. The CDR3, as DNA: TGTGCCAGCAGCCAAGTGATCGAATCCTCCTACGAGCAGTACTTC.

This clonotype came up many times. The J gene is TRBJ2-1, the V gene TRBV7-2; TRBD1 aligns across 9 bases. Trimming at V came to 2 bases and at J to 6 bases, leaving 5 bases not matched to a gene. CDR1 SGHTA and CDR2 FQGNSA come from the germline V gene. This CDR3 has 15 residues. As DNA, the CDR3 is TGTGCCAGCAGCTTAAACAGGGGGCCTTCCAATGAGCAGTTCTTC. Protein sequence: CASSLNRGPSNEQFF.

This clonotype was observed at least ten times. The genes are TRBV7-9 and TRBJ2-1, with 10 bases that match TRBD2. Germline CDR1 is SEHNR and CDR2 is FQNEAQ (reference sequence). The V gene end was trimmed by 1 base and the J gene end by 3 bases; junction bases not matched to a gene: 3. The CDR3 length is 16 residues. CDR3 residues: CASSLGLAGDYNEQFF. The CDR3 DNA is TGTGCCAGCAGCTTAGGGCTAGCGGGAGACTACAATGAGCAGTTCTTC.

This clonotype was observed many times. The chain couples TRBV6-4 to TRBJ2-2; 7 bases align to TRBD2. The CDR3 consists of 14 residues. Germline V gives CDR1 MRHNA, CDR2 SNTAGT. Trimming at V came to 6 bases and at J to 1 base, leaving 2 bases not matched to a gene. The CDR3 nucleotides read TGTGCCAGCAGCGCTAGCGGGAACACCGGGGAGCTGTTTTTT. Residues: CASSASGNTGELFF.

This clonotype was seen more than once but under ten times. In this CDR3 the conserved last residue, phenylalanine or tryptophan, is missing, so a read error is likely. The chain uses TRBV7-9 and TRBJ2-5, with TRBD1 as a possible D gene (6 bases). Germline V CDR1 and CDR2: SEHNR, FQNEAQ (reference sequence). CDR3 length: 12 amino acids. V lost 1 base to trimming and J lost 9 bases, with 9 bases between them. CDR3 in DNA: TGTGCCAGCAGCTTAGGTCAGGGGTCCCAGTACAAC. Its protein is CASSLGQGSQYN.

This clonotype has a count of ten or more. The chain's CDR3 is CSARTTGGPQHF. CDR3 coding DNA: TGCAGTGCTAGAACGACAGGCGGGCCCCAGCATTTT. This chain links TRBV20-1 with TRBJ1-5; possible D gene TRBD1, 6 bases. Trimming took off 2 bases at V and 9 bases at J, with 11 bases between the two ends. Germline CDR1 is DFQATT and CDR2 is SNEGSKA (reference sequence). This CDR3 contains 12 residues.

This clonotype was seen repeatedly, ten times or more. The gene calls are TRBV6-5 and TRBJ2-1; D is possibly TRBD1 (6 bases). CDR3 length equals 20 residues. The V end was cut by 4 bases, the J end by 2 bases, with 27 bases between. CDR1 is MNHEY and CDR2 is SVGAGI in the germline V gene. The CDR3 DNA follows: TGTGCCAGCAGTTTTCCGGGACAAGGGATGATTAGCGAAGCCTACAATGAGCAGTTCTTC. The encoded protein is CASSFPGQGMISEAYNEQFF.

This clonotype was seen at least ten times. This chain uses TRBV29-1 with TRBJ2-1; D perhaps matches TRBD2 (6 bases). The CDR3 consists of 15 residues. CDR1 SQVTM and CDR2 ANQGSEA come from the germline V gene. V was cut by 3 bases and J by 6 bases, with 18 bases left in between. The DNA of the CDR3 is TGCAGCGTTGAGGGGCCCGGGAGCCTCGGCAATGAGCAGTTCTTC. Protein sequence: CSVEGPGSLGNEQFF.

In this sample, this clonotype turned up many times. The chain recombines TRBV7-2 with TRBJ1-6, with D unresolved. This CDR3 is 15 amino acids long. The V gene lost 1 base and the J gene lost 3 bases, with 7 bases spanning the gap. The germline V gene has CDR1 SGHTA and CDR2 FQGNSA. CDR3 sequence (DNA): TGTGCCAGCAGCTTAGGGACCAGCTATAATTCACCCCTCCACTTT. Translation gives CASSLGTSYNSPLHF.

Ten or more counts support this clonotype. CDR3 DNA sequence: TGTGCCAGCAGCTCTCGGCCAGCCCCGTCGTTAATTCAGTACTTC. It codes for CASSSRPAPSLIQYF. The gene calls are TRBV7-2 and TRBJ2-4; D gene ambiguous. The germline V and J ends were trimmed by 4 bases and 10 bases, with 20 bases remaining between them. CDR3 length: 15 amino acids. Germline lookup yields CDR1 SGHTA and CDR2 FQGNSA.

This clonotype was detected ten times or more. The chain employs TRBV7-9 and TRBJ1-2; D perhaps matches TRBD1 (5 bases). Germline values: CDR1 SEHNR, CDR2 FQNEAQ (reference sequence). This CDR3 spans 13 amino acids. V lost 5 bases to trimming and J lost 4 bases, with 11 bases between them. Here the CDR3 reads CASSIDRSYGYTF. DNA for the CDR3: TGTGCCAGCAGCATCGACAGAAGCTATGGCTACACCTTC.

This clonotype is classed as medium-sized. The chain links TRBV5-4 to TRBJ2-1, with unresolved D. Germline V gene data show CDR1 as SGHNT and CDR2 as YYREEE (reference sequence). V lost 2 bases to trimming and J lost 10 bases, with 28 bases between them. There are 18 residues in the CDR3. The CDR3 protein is CASSFGIQPLITNHEQFF. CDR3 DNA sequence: TGTGCCAGCAGCTTCGGAATTCAACCCCTAATTACCAATCACGAGCAGTTCTTC.

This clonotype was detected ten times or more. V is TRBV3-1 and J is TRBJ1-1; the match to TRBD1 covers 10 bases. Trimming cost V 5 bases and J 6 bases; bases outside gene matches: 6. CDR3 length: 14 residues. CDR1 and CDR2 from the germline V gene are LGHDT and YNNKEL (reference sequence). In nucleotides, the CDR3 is TGTGCCAGCAGCTTCTACGGGACAGGGGCTGAAGCTTTCTTT. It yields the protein CASSFYGTGAEAFF.